This T cell receptor (beta chain) was documented in a study of identical twins. The V gene's germline CDR1 is LGHNA and CDR2 YNFKEQ. Trimming took 5 bases from V and 2 from J; bases not matched to a gene: 9. CDR3 length: 16 residues. It was template switching that added a universal primer site, and there were unique molecular identifiers on the cDNA. A single record per CDR3 protein comes from TCRdb applying MiXCR to the 5' RACE reads. The data hold 250,000 or so distinct CDR3 sequences, with roughly 7% observed a single time. Healthy Caucasians alone served as donors. The sample also formed part of further work on yellow fever vaccine responses in identical twins. That work contributes: Each twin's T cell response to the vaccine was reported to look partly convergent and partly personalized.

The origin of this receptor is a woman under 30 in good health. Sequencing input: memory (CD45RO+) T cells sorted from blood. The chain recombines TRBV4-2 with TRBJ2-3; 8 positions agree with TRBD2. CDR3 sequence (DNA): TGTGCCAGCAGCGCCCTGATAGCGGGATTCACAGATACGCAGTATTTT. Its protein is CASSALIAGFTDTQYF.